What follows describes a single T cell receptor beta chain. The antigen remains undetermined. Germline-derived CDR1 and CDR2 are SGDLS and YYNGEE. The V and J ends lost 6 bases and 1 base respectively, with 10 bases between them. This CDR3 is 13 amino acids long. CD45RO-negative CD8 cells positively selected for CCR7 made up the naive population, which excluded terminally differentiated effector memory CD45RA+ cells. Caucasian adults living in Nashville, Tennessee, provided all samples. The assay was immunoSEQ multiplex PCR, and TCRdb's table has in-frame clones only and misses some. The profile shows about 600,000 clones, nearly 98% of them singletons. This record belongs to a study of shared clonotypes between healthy human individuals. Looking at the study overall: A couple of women and three men aged 18 to 49 made up the donors. For every donor, three CD4 naive, three CD4 memory, two CD8 naive and one CD8 memory plates were used.

Study findings and constraints: A handful of donors shared approximately 5% of their naive CD4 clonotypes.

This sequence joins TRBV9 and TRBJ1-1; D is uncertain. This TCR was sampled from a man aged 30-40 years in good health. Sequences were obtained from naive CD8+ T cells sorted from blood. The CDR3 DNA reads TGTGCCAGCAACCCTGCAGGGAACACTGAAGCTTTCTTT. It codes for CASNPAGNTEAFF.